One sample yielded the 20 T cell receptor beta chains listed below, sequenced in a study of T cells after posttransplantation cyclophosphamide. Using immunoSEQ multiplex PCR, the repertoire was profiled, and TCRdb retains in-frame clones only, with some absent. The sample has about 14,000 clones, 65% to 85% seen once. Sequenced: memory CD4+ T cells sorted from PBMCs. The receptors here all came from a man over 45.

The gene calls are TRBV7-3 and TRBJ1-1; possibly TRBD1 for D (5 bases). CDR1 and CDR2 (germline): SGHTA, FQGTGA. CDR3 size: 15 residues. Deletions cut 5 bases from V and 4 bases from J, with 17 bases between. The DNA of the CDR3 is TGTGCCAGCAGCCCCCAGGGCGGCTACGGCACTGAAGCTTTCTTT. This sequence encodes CASSPQGGYGTEAFF.

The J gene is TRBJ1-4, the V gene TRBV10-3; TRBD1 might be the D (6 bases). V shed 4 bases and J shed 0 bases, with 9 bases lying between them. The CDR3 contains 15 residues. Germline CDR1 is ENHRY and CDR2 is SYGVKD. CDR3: CAISGGQTTNEKLFF. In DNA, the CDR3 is TGTGCCATCAGTGGTGGACAGACAACTAATGAAAAACTGTTTTTT.

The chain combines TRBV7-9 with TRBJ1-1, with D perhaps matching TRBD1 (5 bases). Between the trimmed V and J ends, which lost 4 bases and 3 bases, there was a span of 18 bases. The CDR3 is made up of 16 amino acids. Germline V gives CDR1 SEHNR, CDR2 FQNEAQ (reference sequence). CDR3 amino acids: CASSSYQGAVDTEAFF. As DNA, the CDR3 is TGTGCCAGCAGCTCTTACCAGGGTGCTGTCGACACTGAAGCTTTCTTT.

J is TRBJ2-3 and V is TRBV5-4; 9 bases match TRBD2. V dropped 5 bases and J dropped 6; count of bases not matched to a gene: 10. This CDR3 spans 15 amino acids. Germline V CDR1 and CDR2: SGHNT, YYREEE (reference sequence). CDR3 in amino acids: CASSSTGTSRDTQYF. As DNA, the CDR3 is TGTGCCAGCAGTTCTACCGGGACTAGCAGGGATACGCAGTATTTT.

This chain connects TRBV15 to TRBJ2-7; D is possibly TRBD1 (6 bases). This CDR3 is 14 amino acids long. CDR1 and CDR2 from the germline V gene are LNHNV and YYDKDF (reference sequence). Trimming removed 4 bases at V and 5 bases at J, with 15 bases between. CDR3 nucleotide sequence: TGTGCCACCAGCACAAGGAAGACAGGCGACGAGCAGTACTTC. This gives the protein CATSTRKTGDEQYF.

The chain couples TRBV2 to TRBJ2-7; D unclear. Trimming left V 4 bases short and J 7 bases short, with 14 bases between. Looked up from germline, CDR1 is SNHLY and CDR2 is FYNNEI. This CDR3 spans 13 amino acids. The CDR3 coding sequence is TGTGCCAGCAGTGCTGGAGTAGGTCGGGAGCAGTACTTC. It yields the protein CASSAGVGREQYF.

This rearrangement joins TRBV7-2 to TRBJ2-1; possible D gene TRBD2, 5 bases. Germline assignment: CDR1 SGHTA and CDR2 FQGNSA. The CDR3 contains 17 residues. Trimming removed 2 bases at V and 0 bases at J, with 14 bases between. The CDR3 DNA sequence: TGTGCCAGCAGCTTAATAGGGAGTTTAAGCTCCTACAATGAGCAGTTCTTC. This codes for CASSLIGSLSSYNEQFF.

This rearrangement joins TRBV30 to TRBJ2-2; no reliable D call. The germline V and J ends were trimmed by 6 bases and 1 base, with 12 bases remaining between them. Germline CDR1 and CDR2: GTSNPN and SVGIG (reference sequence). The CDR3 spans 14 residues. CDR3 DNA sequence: TGTGCCTGTTACCATCGGAGGAACACCGGGGAGCTGTTTTTT. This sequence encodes CACYHRRNTGELFF. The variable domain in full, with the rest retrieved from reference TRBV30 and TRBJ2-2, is SQTIHQWPATLVQPVGSPLSLECTVEGTSNPNLYWYRQAAGRGLQLLFYSVGIGQISSEVPQNLSASRPQDRQFILSSKKLLLSDSGFYLCACYHRRNTGELFFGEGSRLTVL.

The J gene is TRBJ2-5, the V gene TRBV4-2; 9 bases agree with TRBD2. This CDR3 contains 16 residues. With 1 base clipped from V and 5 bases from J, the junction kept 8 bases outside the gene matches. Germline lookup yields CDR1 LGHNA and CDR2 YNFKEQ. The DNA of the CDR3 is TGTGCCAGCAGCCAAGCAATAGGGACTAGCTCGGAGACCCAGTACTTC. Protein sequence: CASSQAIGTSSETQYF.

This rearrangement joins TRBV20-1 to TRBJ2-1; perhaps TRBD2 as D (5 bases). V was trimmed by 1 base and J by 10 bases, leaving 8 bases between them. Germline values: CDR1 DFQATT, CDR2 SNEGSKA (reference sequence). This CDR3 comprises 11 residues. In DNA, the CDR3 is TGCAGTGCTAGAGGGAGGAACGAGCAGTTCTTC. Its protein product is CSARGRNEQFF.

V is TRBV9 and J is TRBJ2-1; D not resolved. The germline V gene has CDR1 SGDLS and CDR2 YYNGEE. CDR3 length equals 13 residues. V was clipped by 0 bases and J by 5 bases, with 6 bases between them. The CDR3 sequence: CASSVVADNEQFF. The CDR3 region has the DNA TGTGCCAGCAGCGTAGTGGCGGACAATGAGCAGTTCTTC.

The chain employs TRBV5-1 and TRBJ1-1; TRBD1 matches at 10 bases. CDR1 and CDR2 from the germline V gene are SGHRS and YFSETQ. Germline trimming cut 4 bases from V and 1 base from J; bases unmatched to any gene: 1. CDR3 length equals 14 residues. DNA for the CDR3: TGCGCCAGCAGCCGGACAGGGGGGAACACTGAAGCTTTCTTT. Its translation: CASSRTGGNTEAFF.

The chain's CDR3 is CASSSPGGPQHF. CDR3 sequence (DNA): TGTGCCAGCAGCTCCCCCGGGGGGCCCCAGCATTTT. The chain couples TRBV9 to TRBJ1-5; D is possibly TRBD1 (5 bases). The CDR3 contains 12 residues. Germline V gene lookup returns CDR1 SGDLS and CDR2 YYNGEE. Between the trimmed V and J ends, which lost 4 bases and 9 bases, there was a span of 11 bases.

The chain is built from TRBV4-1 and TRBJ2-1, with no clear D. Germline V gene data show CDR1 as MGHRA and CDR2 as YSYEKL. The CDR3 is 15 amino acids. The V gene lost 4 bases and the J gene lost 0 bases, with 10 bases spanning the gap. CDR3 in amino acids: CASSRAGSSYNEQFF. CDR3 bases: TGCGCCAGCAGCCGGGCTGGCTCCTCCTACAATGAGCAGTTCTTC.

CDR3 residues: CASSGPGQYQPQHF. As DNA, the CDR3 is TGTGCCAGCAGTGGCCCGGGACAGTATCAGCCCCAGCATTTT. This rearrangement joins TRBV2 to TRBJ1-5; 7 nucleotides line up with TRBD1. J was trimmed by 5 bases and V by 4 bases; bases with no gene match: 5. The germline V gene has CDR1 SNHLY and CDR2 FYNNEI. The CDR3 is made up of 14 amino acids. Variable domain in full (rest from reference TRBV2 and TRBJ1-5): EPEVTQTPSHQVTQMGQEVILRCVPISNHLYFYWYRQILGQKVEFLVSFYNNEISEKSEIFDDQFSVERPDGSNFTLKIRSTKLEDSAMYFCASSGPGQYQPQHFGDGTRLSIL.

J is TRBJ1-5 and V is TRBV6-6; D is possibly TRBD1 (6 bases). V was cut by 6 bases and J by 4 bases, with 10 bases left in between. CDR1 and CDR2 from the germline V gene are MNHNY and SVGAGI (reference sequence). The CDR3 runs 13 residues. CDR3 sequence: CASRPDSNQPQHF. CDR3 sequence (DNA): TGTGCCAGCAGACCGGACAGTAATCAGCCCCAGCATTTT.

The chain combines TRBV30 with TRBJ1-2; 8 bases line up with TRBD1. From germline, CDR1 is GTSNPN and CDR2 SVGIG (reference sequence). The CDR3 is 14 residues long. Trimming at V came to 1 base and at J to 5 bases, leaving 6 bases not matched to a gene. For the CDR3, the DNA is TGTGCCTGGAGTGCCATTCGGACAGGGTATGGCTACACCTTC. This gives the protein CAWSAIRTGYGYTF.

The CDR3 DNA is TGTGCCAGCAGCACCCGAACAGTGATGGAAACTGAAGCTTTCTTT. The encoded protein is CASSTRTVMETEAFF. The gene calls are TRBV11-3 and TRBJ1-1, with no clear D. The CDR3 extends over 15 amino acids. Germline CDR1 reads SGHNT; CDR2 reads YENEEA. V shed 5 bases and J shed 5 bases, with 18 bases lying between them.

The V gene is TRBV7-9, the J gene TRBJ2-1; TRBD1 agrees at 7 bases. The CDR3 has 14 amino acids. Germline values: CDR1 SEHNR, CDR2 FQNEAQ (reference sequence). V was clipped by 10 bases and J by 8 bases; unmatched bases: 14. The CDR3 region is CATPSRRGRDEQFF. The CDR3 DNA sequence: TGTGCCACCCCGTCGCGAAGGGGGCGGGATGAGCAGTTCTTC.

CDR3 coding DNA: TGTGCCATCAATCGGGGGCCGGGACTAGTAAACAATGAGCAGTTCTTC. It translates to CAINRGPGLVNNEQFF. The chain uses TRBV10-3 and TRBJ2-1, with 8 bases that match TRBD2. CDR3 length: 16 residues. J was trimmed by 5 bases and V by 7 bases; bases with no gene match: 13. Germline values: CDR1 ENHRY, CDR2 SYGVKD.